A selection of T cell receptor beta chains follows, all from one sample in a study of cytomegalovirus exposure and HLA in healthy donors. Method: immunoSEQ multiplex PCR; TCRdb's copy keeps in-frame clones and lacks some. The sample carries some 41,000 clones, 93% recorded once. The sample taken for sequencing was PBMCs. These receptors originate from a woman under 30 in good health and CMV-seronegative. CDR3s include the opening cysteine and the closing phenylalanine or tryptophan. The D gene is left open where the match is weak. Clone size is stated in some rows and not others, as once, few, many or a class when expanded.

TRBV19	TRBD1	TRBJ1-1	NA	TGTGCCAGTAAGTCAGGGGGCCCGTACACTGAAGCTTTCTTT	CASKSGGPYTEAFF
TRBV4-2	TRBD1	TRBJ2-7	NA	TGTGCCAGCAGCCAAGCGGACAGGGACAACTACGAGCAGTACTTC	CASSQADRDNYEQYF
TRBV5-1	TRBD1	TRBJ1-4	few	TGCGCCAGCAGCTTGGCTGGGGGACAGGCTGAAAAACTGTTTTTT	CASSLAGGQAEKLFF
TRBV6-4	NA	TRBJ1-5	NA	TGTGCCAGCATTCAGGGCTCATGTAATCAGCCCCAGCATTTT	CASIQGSCNQPQHF
TRBV2	TRBD1	TRBJ1-2	once	TGTGCCAGCAGTATACGGGACAGCGATGGCTACACCTTC	CASSIRDSDGYTF
TRBV30	NA	TRBJ2-1	NA	TGTGCCTGCACTTCTCCTAGCGCTACATACAATGAGCAGTTCTTC	CACTSPSATYNEQFF
TRBV6-1	NA	TRBJ2-5	NA	TGTGCCAGCGATCCCGGGACTGCAACACAAGAGACCCAGTACTTC	CASDPGTATQETQYF
TRBV9	NA	TRBJ2-1	NA	TGTGCCAGCAGCGTAGAACCGAGCTCCTACAATGAGCAGTTCTTC	CASSVEPSSYNEQFF
TRBV28	NA	TRBJ1-5	NA	TGTGCCAGCAGTCCCGAGACAGAGCTCAATCAGCCCCAGCATTTT	CASSPETELNQPQHF
TRBV2	NA	TRBJ2-4	NA	TGTGCCAGCAGTGAAAAGGAAGCGAGAGCCAAAAACATTCAGTACTTC	CASSEKEARAKNIQYF
TRBV6-6	NA	TRBJ2-3	once	TGTGCGGTACAGGAGAGCTCTAGCACAGATACGCAGTATTTT	CAVQESSSTDTQYF
TRBV30	TRBD2	TRBJ2-7	NA	TGTGCCTGGAGTGTATGGGTAGCGGGGGTCGTCTACGAGCAGTACTTC	CAWSVWVAGVVYEQYF
TRBV28	NA	TRBJ2-7	NA	TGTGCCAGCAGTTTCCCCTTTTCTTACGAGCAGTACTTC	CASSFPFSYEQYF
TRBV7-3	NA	TRBJ2-1	NA	TGTGCCAGCAGCGTTTCTGCCGCGACCTACAATGAGCAGTTCTTC	CASSVSAATYNEQFF
TRBV28	NA	TRBJ1-1	NA	TGTGCCAGCGCCGACAGTAACACTGAAGCTTTCTTT	CASADSNTEAFF
TRBV7-2	NA	TRBJ1-1	once	TGTGCCAGCAGCTTAGCTTCCAAGAACACTGAAGCTTTCTTT	CASSLASKNTEAFF
TRBV19	NA	TRBJ2-1	NA	TGTGCCAGTAGTATATTCAGGAATGAGCAGTTCTTC	CASSIFRNEQFF